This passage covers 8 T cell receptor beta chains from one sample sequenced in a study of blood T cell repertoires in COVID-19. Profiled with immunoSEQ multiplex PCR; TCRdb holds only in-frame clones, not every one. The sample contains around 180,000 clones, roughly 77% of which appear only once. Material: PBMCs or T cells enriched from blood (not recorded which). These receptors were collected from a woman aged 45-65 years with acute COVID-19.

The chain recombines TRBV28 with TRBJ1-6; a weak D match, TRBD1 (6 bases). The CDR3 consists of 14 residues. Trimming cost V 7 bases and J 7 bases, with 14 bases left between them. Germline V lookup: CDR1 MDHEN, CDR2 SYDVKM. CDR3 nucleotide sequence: TGTGCCAGCACTCTGGGGGCCGCAAATTCACCCCTCCACTTT. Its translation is CASTLGAANSPLHF.

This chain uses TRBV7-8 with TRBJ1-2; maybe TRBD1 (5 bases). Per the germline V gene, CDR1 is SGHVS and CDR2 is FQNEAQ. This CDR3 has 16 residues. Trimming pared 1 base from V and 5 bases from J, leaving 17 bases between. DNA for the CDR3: TGTGCCAGCAGCTTAGTAACTTGGGGCCAGGTTTATGGCTACACCTTC. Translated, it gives CASSLVTWGQVYGYTF.

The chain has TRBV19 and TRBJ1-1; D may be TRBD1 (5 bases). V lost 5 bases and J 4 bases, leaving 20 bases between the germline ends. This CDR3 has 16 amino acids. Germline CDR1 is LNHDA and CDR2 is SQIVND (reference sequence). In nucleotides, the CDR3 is TGTGCCAGTAGTTCCATTGACGCCGGGGGAAGCACTGAAGCTTTCTTT. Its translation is CASSSIDAGGSTEAFF.

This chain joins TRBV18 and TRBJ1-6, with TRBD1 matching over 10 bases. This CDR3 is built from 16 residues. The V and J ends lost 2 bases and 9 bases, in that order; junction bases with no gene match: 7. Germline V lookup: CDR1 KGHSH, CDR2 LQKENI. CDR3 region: CASSPGDRGEGSPLHF. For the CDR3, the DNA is TGTGCCAGCTCACCAGGGGACAGGGGCGAGGGTTCACCCCTCCACTTT.

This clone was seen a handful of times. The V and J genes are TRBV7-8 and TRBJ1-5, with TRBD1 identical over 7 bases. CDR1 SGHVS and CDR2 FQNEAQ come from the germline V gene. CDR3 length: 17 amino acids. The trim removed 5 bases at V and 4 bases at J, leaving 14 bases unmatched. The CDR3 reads CASSPQAGTVSNQPQHF. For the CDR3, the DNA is TGTGCCAGCAGCCCACAGGCCGGGACAGTATCAAATCAGCCCCAGCATTTT. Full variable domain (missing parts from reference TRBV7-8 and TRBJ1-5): GAGVSQSPRYKVAKRGQDVALRCDPISGHVSLFWYQQALGQGPEFLTYFQNEAQLDKSGLPSDRFFAERPEGSVSTLKIQRTQQEDSAVYLCASSPQAGTVSNQPQHFGDGTRLSIL.

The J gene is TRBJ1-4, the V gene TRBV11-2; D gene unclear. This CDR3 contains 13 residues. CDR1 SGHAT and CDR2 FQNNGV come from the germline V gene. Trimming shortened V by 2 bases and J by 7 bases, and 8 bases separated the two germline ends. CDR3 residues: CASSLIFGEKLFF. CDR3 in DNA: TGTGCCAGCAGCTTAATCTTCGGTGAAAAACTGTTTTTT.

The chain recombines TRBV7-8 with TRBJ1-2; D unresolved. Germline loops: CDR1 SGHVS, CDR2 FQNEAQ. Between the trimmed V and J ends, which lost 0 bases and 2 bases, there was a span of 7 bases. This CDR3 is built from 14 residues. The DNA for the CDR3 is TGTGCCAGCAGCTTAGCGCACAGCAACTATGGCTACACCTTC. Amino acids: CASSLAHSNYGYTF.

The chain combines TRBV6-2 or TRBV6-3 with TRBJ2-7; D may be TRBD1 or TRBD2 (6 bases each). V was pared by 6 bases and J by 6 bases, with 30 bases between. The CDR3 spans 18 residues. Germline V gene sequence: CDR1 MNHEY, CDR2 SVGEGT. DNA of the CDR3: TGTGCCAGCAGCCCGGGGGCGTGGGTCGGAGGTAAGACGGGCGAGCAGTACGTC. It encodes CASSPGAWVGGKTGEQYV.